This T cell receptor (beta chain) was profiled in a study of OX40 agonist ivuxolimab in advanced cancers. Overall study: With ivuxolimab, an agonistic anti-OX40 (CD134) antibody, patients were treated. Intravenous ivuxolimab at 0.01 to 10 mg/kg was given to patients every 2 weeks.

Germline lookup yields CDR1 MRHNA and CDR2 SNTAGT. The length of the CDR3 is 15 residues. The V segment lost 3 bases and the J segment 2 bases; nucleotides outside the gene matches: 4. Systemic immunosuppression or autoimmune disease history was grounds to exclude patients. The protocol was immunoSEQ multiplex PCR, while the TCRdb copy is restricted to in-frame clones and leaves out a portion. The sample has 20,000 to 25,000 clones, approximately 89% seen once. The V and J genes are TRBV6-4 and TRBJ2-3, with 8 bases identical to TRBD2. This receptor was obtained from an adult with an advanced solid tumor such as melanoma, head and neck, liver or kidney cancer. The starting material was CD4+ or CD8+ T cells sorted from blood, obtained in a trial of the OX40 agonist ivuxolimab. The CDR3 protein is CASSEGRGATDTQYF. CDR3 in DNA: TGTGCCAGCAGTGAAGGGCGGGGGGCCACAGATACGCAGTATTTT.